This T cell receptor (beta chain) is from a study of blood T cell repertoires in COVID-19. For the study at large: Donors in the United States, Italy and Spain gave samples during acute or convalescent COVID-19. PBMCs, B-cell-depleted T cells, or T cells provided the cDNA or gDNA that made up the material.

Looked up from germline, CDR1 is SEHNR and CDR2 is FQNEAQ (reference sequence). This CDR3 is built from 17 residues. V shed 5 bases and J shed 10 bases, with 28 bases lying between them. Authors' methods: Reference gene primer amplification gave estimated nucleated cell counts. Some clones are missing from TCRdb's copy, which holds only in-frame ones; the method was immunoSEQ multiplex PCR. V, J and clone size derive from that table, while D and trimming were established from the DNA sequence. The sample shows some 150,000 clones, more than 70% of them seen only once. This sequence joins TRBV7-9 and TRBJ2-3, with a weak D call TRBD1 (6 bases). Specimen: peripheral blood. This TCR was recovered from a woman between 50 and 59 years old with acute or convalescent COVID-19. The CDR3 sequence: CASSPGQMTTSPPSQYF. The CDR3 coding sequence is TGTGCCAGCAGCCCTGGACAGATGACAACATCACCCCCTTCGCAGTATTTT.